This section outlines one TCR beta chain sequence together with its context. Its antigen is still unknown. TCRdb's table, derived via immunoSEQ multiplex PCR, lists solely in-frame clones and lacks some. The sample yields tens of thousands of clones, over 80% seen once. This sample was included in a study of T cell responses to AZD1222 COVID-19 vaccine. Germline V lookup: CDR1 SGHDT, CDR2 YYEEEE. The length of the CDR3 is 13 residues. With 3 bases removed from V and 1 base from J, the gap between germline ends came to 7 bases. Study findings and constraints: Reports say nearly half of spike-specific TCRs go after unmutated variant regions. With two AZD1222 doses given, Spike-specific TCR breadth and depth both rose. After the peak T cell response, and only then, were repertoires sampled. Baseline serology detected seropositivity in only six AZD1222 recipients.

The genes are TRBV5-6 and TRBJ1-2; D gene ambiguous. This TCR was sampled from an adult in good health. The sample was peripheral blood, taken on day 0 of MenACWY control vaccination. The CDR3 region has the DNA TGTGCCAGCAGCTCGTGGGTTAACTATGGCTACACCTTC. Translating gives CASSSWVNYGYTF.